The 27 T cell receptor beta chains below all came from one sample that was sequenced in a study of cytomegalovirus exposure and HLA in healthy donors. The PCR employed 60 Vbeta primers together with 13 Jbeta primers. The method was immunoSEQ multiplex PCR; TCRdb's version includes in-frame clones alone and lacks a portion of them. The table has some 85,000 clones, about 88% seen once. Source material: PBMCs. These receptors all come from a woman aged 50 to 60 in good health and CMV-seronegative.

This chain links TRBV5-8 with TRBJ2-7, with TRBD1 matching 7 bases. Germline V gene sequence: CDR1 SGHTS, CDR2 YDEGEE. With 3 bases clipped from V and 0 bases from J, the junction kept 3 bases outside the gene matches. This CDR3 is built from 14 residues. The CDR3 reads CASSYRDSSYEQYF. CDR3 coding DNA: TGTGCCAGCAGCTACCGGGACAGCTCCTACGAGCAGTACTTC.

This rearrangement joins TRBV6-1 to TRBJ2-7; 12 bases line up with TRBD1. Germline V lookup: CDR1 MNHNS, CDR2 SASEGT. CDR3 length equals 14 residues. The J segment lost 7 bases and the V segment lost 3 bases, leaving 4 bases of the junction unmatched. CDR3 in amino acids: CASSEGQGASEQYF. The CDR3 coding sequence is TGTGCCAGCAGTGAGGGACAGGGGGCGAGTGAGCAGTACTTC.

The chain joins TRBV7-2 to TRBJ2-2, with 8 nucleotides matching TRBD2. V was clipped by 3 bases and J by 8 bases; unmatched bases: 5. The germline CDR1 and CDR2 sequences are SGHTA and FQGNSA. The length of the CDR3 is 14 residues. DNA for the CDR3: TGTGCCAGCAGCTTCAGCGGGAGCTTGGGGGAGCTGTTTTTT. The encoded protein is CASSFSGSLGELFF.

CDR3 region: CASSPPQGADTTEAFF. CDR3 nucleotides: TGTGCCAGCTCACCACCTCAGGGGGCGGATACTACTGAAGCTTTCTTT. This sequence joins TRBV18 and TRBJ1-1; 8 nucleotides agree with TRBD1. V was clipped by 0 bases and J by 5 bases; unmatched bases: 8. The CDR3 has 16 residues. Germline assignment: CDR1 KGHSH and CDR2 LQKENI.

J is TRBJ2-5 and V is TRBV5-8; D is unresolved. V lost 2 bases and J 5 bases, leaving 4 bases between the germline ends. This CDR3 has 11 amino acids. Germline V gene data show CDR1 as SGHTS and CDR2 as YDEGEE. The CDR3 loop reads CASSFRETQYF. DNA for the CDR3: TGTGCCAGCAGCTTTCGGGAGACCCAGTACTTC. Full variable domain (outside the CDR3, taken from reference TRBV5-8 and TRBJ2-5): EAGVTQSPTHLIKTRGQQATLRCSPISGHTSVYWYQQALGLGLQFLLWYDEGEERNRGNFPPRFSGRQFPNYSSELNVNALELEDSALYLCASSFRETQYFGPGTRLLVL.

The CDR3, as DNA: TGTGCCAGCAGTTTGTTGGCGGGGGGGAAGGAGAACACTGAAGCTTTCTTT. Translating gives CASSLLAGGKENTEAFF. The rearrangement uses TRBV28 and TRBJ1-1; D perhaps matches TRBD1 (5 bases). CDR3 size: 17 residues. Germline CDR1 reads MDHEN; CDR2 reads SYDVKM. The V end lost 3 bases, the J end lost 1 base, and 18 bases lay between the germline ends.

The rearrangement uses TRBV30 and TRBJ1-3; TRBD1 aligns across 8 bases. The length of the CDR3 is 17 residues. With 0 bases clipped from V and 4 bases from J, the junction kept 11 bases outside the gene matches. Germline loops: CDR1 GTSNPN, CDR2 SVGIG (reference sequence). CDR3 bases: TGTGCCTGGAGTGTATGGGTCCGGACAGGGACGGGAAACACCATATATTTT. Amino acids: CAWSVWVRTGTGNTIYF.

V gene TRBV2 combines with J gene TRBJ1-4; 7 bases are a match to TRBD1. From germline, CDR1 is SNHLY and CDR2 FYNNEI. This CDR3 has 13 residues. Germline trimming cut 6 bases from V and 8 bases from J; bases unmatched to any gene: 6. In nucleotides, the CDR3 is TGTGCCAGCAGGGACAGGTATGGCGAAAAACTGTTTTTT. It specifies CASRDRYGEKLFF.

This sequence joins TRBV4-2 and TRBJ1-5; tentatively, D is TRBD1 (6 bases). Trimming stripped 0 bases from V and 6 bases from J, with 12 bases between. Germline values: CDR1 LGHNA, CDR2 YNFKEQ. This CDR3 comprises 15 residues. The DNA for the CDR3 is TGTGCCAGCAGCCAAGATGGGGGAGGGGGTCAGCCCCAGCATTTT. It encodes CASSQDGGGGQPQHF.

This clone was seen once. The DNA for the CDR3 is TGCGCCAGCAGCTTGGCCGGGTCCGAGGTCACTGAAGCTTTCTTT. Protein: CASSLAGSEVTEAFF. This rearrangement joins TRBV5-1 to TRBJ1-1; no clear D. V lost 0 bases and J lost 4, with 13 bases in between. CDR1 is SGHRS and CDR2 is YFSETQ in the germline V gene. The CDR3 is 15 residues long.

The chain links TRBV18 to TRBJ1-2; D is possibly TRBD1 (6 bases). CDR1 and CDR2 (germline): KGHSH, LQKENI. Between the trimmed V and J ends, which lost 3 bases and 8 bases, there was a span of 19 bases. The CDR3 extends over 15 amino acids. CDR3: CASSPGTPDKGGYTF. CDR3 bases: TGTGCCAGCTCACCCGGGACACCCGATAAGGGAGGCTACACCTTC.

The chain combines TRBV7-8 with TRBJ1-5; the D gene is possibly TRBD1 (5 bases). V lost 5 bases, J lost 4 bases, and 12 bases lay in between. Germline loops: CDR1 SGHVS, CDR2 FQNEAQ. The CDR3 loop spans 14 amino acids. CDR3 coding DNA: TGTGCCAGCAGCCAAGACAGACATAATCAGCCCCAGCATTTT. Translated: CASSQDRHNQPQHF. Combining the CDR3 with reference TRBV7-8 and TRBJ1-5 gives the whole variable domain GAGVSQSPRYKVAKRGQDVALRCDPISGHVSLFWYQQALGQGPEFLTYFQNEAQLDKSGLPSDRFFAERPEGSVSTLKIQRTQQEDSAVYLCASSQDRHNQPQHFGDGTRLSIL.

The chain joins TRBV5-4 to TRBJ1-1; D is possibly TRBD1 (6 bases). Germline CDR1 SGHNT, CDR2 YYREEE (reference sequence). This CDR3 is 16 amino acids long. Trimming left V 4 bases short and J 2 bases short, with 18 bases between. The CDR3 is CASSHPGEGKNTEAFF. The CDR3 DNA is TGTGCCAGCAGCCATCCAGGGGAGGGGAAAAACACTGAAGCTTTCTTT.

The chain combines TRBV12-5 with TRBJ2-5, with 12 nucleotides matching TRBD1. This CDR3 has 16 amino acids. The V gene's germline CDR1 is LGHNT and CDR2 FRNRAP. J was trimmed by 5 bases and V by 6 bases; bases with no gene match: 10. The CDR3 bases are TGTGCTAGTGGGGGGGACAGGGGGCCTGGGGCGGAGACCCAGTACTTC. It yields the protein CASGGDRGPGAETQYF.

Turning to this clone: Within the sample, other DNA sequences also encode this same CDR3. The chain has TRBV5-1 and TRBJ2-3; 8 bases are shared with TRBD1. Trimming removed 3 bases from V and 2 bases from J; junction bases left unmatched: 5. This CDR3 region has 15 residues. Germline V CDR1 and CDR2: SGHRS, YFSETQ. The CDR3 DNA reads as TGCGCCAGCAGCTCCCGGACAGGGTACACAGATACGCAGTATTTT. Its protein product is CASSSRTGYTDTQYF.

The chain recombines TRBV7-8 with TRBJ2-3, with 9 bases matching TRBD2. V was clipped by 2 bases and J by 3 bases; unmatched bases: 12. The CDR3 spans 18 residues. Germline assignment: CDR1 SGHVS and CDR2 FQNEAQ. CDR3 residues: CASSLYGGRALGTDTQYF. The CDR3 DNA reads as TGTGCCAGCAGCTTATATGGCGGGAGGGCCCTAGGGACAGATACGCAGTATTTT.

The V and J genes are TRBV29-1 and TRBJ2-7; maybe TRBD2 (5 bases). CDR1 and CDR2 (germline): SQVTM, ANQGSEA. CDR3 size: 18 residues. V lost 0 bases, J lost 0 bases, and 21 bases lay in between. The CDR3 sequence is CSVEESRVAGSLSYEQYF. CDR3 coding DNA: TGCAGCGTTGAAGAATCTAGGGTCGCGGGTAGCCTCTCCTACGAGCAGTACTTC.

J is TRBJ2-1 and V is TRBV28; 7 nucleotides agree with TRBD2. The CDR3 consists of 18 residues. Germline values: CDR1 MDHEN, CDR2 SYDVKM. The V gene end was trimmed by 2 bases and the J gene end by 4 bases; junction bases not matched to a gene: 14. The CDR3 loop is CASSLQIPASGRYNEQFF. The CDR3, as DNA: TGTGCCAGCAGTTTACAAATACCGGCTAGCGGACGGTACAATGAGCAGTTCTTC.

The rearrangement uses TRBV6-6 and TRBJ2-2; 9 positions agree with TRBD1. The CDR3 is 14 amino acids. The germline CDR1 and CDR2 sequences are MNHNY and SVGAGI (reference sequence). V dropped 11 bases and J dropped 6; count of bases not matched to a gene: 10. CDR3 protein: CAGLRDRDAGELFF. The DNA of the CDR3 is TGTGCCGGTCTCCGGGACAGGGATGCCGGGGAGCTGTTTTTT.

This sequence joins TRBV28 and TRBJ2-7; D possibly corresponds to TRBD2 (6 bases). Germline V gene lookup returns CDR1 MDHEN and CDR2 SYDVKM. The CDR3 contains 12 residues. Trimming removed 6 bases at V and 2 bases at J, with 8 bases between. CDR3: CASRGLAYEQYF. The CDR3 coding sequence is TGTGCCAGCAGGGGACTCGCCTACGAGCAGTACTTC. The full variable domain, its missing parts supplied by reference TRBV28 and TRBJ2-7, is DVKVTQSSRYLVKRTGEKVFLECVQDMDHENMFWYRQDPGLGLRLIYFSYDVKMKEKGDIPEGYSVSREKKERFSLILESASTNQTSMYLCASRGLAYEQYFGPGTRLTVT.

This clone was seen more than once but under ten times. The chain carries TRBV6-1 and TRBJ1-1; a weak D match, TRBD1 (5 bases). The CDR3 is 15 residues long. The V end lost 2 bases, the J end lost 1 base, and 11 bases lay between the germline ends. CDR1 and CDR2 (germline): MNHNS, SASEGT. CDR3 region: CASSEQGAKNTEAFF. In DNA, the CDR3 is TGTGCCAGCAGTGAACAAGGGGCTAAGAACACTGAAGCTTTCTTT.

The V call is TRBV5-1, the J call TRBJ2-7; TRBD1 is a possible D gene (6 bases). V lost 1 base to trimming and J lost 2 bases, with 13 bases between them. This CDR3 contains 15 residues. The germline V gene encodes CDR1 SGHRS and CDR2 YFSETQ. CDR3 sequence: CASSLLQGEAYEQYF. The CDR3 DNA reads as TGCGCCAGCAGCTTGTTACAGGGAGAGGCCTACGAGCAGTACTTC.

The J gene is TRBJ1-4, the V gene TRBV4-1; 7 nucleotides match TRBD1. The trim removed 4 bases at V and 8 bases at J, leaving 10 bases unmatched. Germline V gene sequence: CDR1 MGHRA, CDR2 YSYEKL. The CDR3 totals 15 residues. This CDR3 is CASSPEEDRKEKLFF. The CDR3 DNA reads TGCGCCAGCAGCCCGGAAGAGGACAGGAAGGAAAAACTGTTTTTT.

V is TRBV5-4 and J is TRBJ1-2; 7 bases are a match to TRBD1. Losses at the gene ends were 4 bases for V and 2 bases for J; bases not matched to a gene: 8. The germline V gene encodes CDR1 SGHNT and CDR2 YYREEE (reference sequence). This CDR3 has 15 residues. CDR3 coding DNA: TGTGCCAGCAGCACAGAGACAGGGCCAAACTATGGCTACACCTTC. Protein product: CASSTETGPNYGYTF.

For the CDR3, the DNA is TGCGCCAGCAGCAAGACAGGGGGCTCGAACGAGCAGTACGTC. Its translation is CASSKTGGSNEQYV. V usage is TRBV5-1 and J usage is TRBJ2-7; 10 bases align to TRBD1. Germline V lookup: CDR1 SGHRS, CDR2 YFSETQ. The CDR3 length is 14 residues. Trimming removed 4 bases from V and 5 bases from J; junction bases left unmatched: 6.

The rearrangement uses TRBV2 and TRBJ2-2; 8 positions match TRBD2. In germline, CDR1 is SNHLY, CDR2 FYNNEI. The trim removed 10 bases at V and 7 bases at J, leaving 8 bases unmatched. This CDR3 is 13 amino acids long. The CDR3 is CANSGTSYGELFF. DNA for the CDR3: TGTGCCAACTCCGGGACTAGTTACGGGGAGCTGTTTTTT.

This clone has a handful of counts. The DNA for the CDR3 is TGTGCCAGCAGTGCGGGACACTACAGGTCGAACACTGAAGCTTTCTTT. Translation gives CASSAGHYRSNTEAFF. The V call is TRBV6-4, the J call TRBJ1-1; D is possibly TRBD1 (6 bases). Looked up from germline, CDR1 is MRHNA and CDR2 is SNTAGT. V was pared by 4 bases and J by 1 base, with 16 bases between. There are 16 residues in the CDR3.